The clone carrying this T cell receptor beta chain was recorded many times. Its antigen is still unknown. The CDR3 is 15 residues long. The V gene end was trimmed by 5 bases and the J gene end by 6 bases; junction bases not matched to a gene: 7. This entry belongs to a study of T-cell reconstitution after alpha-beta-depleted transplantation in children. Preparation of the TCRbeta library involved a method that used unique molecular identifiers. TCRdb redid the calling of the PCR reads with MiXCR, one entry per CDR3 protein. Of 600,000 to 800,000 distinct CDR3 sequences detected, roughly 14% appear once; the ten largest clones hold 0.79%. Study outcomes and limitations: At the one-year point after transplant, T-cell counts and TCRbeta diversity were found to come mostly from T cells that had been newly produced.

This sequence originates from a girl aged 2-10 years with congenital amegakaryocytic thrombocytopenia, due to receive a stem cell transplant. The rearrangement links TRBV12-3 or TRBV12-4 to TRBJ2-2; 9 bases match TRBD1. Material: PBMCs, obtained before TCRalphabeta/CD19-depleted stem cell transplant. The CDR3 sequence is CASSPTGGDAGELFF. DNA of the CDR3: TGTGCCAGCAGTCCTACAGGGGGCGATGCCGGGGAGCTGTTTTTT.